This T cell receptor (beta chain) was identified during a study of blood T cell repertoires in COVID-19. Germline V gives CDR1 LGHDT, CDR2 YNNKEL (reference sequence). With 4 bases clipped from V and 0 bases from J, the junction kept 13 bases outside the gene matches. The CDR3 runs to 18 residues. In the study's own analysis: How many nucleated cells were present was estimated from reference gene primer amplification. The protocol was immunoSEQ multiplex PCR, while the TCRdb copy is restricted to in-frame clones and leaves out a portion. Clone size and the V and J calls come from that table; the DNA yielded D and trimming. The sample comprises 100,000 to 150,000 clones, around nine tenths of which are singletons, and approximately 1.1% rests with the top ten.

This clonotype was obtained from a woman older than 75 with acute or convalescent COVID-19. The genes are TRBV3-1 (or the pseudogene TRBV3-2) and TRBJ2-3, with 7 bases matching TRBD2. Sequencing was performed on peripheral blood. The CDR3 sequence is CASSRPPRRGRSTDTQYF. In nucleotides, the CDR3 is TGTGCCAGCAGCCGCCCACCTAGGCGGGGGAGGAGCACAGATACGCAGTATTTT.